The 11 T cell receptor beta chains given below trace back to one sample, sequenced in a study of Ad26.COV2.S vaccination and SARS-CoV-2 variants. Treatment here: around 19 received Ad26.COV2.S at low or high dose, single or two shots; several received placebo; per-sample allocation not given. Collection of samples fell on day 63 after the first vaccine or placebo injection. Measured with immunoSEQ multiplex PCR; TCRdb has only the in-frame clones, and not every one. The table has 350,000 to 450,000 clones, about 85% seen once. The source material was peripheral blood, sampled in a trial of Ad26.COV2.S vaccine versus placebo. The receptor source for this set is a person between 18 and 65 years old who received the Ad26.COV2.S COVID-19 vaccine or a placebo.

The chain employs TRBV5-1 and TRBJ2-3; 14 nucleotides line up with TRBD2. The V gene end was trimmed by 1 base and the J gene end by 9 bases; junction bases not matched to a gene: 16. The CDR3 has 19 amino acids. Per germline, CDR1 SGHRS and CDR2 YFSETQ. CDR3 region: CASSLLGSGTSGRDGTQYF. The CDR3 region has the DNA TGCGCCAGCAGCTTGCTTGGCTCCGGGACTAGCGGGAGAGATGGGACGCAGTATTTT.

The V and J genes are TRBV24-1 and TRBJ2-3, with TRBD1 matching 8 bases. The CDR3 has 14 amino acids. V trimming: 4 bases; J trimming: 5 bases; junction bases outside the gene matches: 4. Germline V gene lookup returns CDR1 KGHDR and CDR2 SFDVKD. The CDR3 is CATSETGAEDTQYF. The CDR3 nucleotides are TGTGCCACCAGTGAGACAGGGGCGGAAGATACGCAGTATTTT.

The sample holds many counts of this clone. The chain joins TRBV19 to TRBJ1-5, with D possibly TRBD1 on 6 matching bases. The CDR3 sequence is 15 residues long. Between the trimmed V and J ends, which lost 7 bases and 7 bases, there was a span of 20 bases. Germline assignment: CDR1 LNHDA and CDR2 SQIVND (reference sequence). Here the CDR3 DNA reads TGTGCCAGTACCGCGGACAGTTTATGGCCGCAGCCCCAGCATTTT. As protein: CASTADSLWPQPQHF.

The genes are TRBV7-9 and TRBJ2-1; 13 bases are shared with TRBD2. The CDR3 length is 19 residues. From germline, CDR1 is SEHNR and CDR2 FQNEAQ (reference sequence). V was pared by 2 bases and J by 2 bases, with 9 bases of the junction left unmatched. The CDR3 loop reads CASSLPLAGGFRTYNEQFF. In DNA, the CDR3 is TGTGCCAGCAGCTTACCACTAGCGGGGGGGTTCAGAACCTACAATGAGCAGTTCTTC.

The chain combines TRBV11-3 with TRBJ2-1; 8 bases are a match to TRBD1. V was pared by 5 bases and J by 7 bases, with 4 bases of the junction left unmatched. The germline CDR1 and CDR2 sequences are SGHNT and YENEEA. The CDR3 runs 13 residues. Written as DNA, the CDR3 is TGTGCCAGCAGCCCGACAGGGGCAAATGAGCAGTTCTTC. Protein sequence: CASSPTGANEQFF.

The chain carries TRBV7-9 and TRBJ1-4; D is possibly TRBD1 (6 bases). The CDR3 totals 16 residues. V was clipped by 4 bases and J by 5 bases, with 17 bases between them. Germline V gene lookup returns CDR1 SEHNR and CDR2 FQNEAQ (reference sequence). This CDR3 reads CASSSLDRTFNEKLFF. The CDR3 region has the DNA TGTGCCAGCAGCTCCTTAGACAGGACCTTCAATGAAAAACTGTTTTTT.

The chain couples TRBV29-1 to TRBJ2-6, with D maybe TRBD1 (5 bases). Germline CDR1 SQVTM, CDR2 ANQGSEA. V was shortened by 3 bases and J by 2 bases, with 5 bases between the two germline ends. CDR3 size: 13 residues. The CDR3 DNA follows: TGCAGCGTTGACAGGGCTGGGGCCAACGTCCTGACTTTC. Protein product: CSVDRAGANVLTF.

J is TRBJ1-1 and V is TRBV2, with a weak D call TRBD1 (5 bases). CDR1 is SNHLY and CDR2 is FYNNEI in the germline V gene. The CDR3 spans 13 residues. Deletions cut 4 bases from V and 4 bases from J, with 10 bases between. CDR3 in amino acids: CASSVGVATEAFF. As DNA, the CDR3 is TGTGCCAGCAGTGTGGGGGTAGCCACTGAAGCTTTCTTT.

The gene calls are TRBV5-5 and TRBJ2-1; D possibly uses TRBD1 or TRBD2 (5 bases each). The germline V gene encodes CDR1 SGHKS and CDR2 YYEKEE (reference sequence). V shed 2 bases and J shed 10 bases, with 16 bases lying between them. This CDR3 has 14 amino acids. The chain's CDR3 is CASSFEGNGREQFF. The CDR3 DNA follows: TGTGCCAGCAGCTTCGAGGGGAATGGGCGAGAGCAGTTCTTC.

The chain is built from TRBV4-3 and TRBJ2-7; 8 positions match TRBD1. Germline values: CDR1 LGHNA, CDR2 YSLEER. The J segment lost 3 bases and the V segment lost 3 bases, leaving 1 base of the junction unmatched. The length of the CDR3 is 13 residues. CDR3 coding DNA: TGCGCCAGCAGCCATGGGACAGGCTACGAGCAGTACTTC. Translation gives CASSHGTGYEQYF.

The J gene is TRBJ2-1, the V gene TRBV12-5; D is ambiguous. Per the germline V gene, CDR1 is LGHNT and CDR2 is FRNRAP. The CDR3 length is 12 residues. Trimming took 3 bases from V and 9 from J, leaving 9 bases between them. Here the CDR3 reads CASGFDVGEQFF. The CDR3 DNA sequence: TGTGCTAGTGGTTTCGACGTGGGTGAGCAGTTCTTC.